This entry describes one T cell receptor (beta chain). Its cognate antigen is unknown. Measured with immunoSEQ multiplex PCR; TCRdb has only the in-frame clones, and not every one. The sample lists more than 110,000 clones, about 88% occurring once. V dropped 0 bases and J dropped 1; count of bases not matched to a gene: 3. The CDR3 is made up of 16 amino acids. The germline CDR1 and CDR2 sequences are KGHSH and LQKENI. This sample is part of a study of T cell responses to AZD1222 COVID-19 vaccine. General study points: Vaccine-associated CD4 TCRs spanned spike, dominant at 160-218 and 743-854. When two AZD1222 doses had been given, Spike-specific TCR breadth and depth rose. Donors were chiefly white British, with a greater number of females, and clonal diversity was perhaps underestimated.

V is TRBV18 and J is TRBJ2-7, with TRBD1 identical over 10 bases. Sequenced material: peripheral blood, taken on day 0 of AZD1222 vaccination. The TCR was taken from an adult in good health. This CDR3 reads CASSPPGQGVSYEQYF. CDR3 bases: TGTGCCAGCTCACCACCCGGACAGGGGGTATCCTACGAGCAGTACTTC.